This T cell receptor beta chain originates from a study of T cell responses to AZD1222 COVID-19 vaccine. Study-wide findings and caveats: Repertoire sampling happened only post peak T cell response. Following two doses of AZD1222, Spike-specific TCR breadth and depth rose. At baseline, just six AZD1222 recipients tested seropositive.

The germline gives CDR1 MDHEN, CDR2 SYDVKM. V was pared by 7 bases and J by 8 bases, with 11 bases of the junction left unmatched. This CDR3 is 14 amino acids long. Comment on this clone: Its antigen remains unidentified.

TCRdb's table, derived via immunoSEQ multiplex PCR, lists solely in-frame clones and lacks some. The table includes 110,000 to 150,000 clones, about 92% detected once. The material sequenced was peripheral blood, taken after recovery from COVID-19. The sequence was collected from an adult who had recovered from COVID-19. This chain links TRBV28 with TRBJ1-2, with TRBD1 identical over 9 bases. CDR3 protein: CASTPGRTGEGYTF. The CDR3 DNA is TGTGCCAGCACCCCAGGACGGACAGGGGAGGGCTACACCTTC.